The sequence of this T cell receptor (beta chain) was determined in a study of T cells in Graves' hyperthyroidism and ophthalmopathy. Amplified regions were TCR beta CDR3 sequences from RNA transcripts. An initial round of RT-PCR targeting the TCR CDR3 relied on the HTBI primer set. From the multiplex PCR reads, TCRdb called clonotypes with MiXCR, one entry per CDR3 protein. The data hold over 200,000 distinct CDR3 sequences, with more than 12% observed a single time. Fresh peripheral blood, 10 ml, was the source of the PBMCs. Notes on this clonotype: This may stem from a read error, because a much larger clone lies one nucleotide away.

The CDR3 has 15 residues. Germline V CDR1 and CDR2: KGHDR, SFDVKD. The specimen was blood. The sequence derives from a woman between 40 and 50 years old with Graves' hyperthyroidism that later progressed to Graves' ophthalmopathy. The genes are TRBV24-1 and TRBJ1-5; 10 bases align to TRBD1. In nucleotides, the CDR3 is TGTGCCACCAGTGATGCGGGACAGGGGTATCAGCCCCGGCATTTT. It encodes CATSDAGQGYQPRHF.